The source of this T cell receptor (beta chain) is a study of cytomegalovirus exposure and HLA in healthy donors. Germline CDR1 reads MDHEN; CDR2 reads SYDVKM. The length of the CDR3 is 16 residues. Losses at the gene ends were 5 bases for V and 4 bases for J; bases not matched to a gene: 11. PCR used 60 Vbeta primers and 13 Jbeta primers. Some clones are missing from TCRdb's copy, which holds only in-frame ones; the method was immunoSEQ multiplex PCR. The sample lists about 130,000 clones, over 70% occurring once. The chain joins TRBV28 to TRBJ1-2; 9 positions agree with TRBD1. The receptor was isolated from a woman in her forties in good health and CMV-seronegative. Material for sequencing was PBMCs. The CDR3 nucleotides are TGTGCCAGCAGTCCCTCCACAGGGGGCAAGGTCTATGGCTACACCTTC. It is translated as CASSPSTGGKVYGYTF.